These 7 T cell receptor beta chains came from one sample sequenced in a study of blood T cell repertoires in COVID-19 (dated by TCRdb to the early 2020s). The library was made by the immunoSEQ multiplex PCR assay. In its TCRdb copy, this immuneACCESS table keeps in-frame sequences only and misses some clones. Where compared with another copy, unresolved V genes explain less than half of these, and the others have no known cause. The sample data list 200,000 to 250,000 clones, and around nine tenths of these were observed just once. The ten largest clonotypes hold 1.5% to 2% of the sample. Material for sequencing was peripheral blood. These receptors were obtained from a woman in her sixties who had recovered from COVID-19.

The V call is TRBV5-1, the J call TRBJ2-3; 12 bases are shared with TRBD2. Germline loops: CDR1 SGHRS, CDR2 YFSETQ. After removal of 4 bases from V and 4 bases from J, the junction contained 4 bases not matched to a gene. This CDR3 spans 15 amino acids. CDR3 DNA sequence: TGCGCCAGCAGCCAAACTAGCGGGGGGCCAGATACGCAGTATTTT. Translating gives CASSQTSGGPDTQYF.

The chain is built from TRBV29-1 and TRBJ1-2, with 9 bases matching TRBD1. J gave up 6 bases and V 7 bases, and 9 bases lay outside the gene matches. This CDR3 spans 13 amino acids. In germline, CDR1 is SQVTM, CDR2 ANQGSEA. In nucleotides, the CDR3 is TGCAGCGGACAGACAGGGGGGCGGAATGGCTACACCTTC. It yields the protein CSGQTGGRNGYTF. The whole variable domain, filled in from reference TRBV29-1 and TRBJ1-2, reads SAVISQKPSRDICQRGTSLTIQCQVDSQVTMMFWYRQQPGQSLTLIATANQGSEATYESGFVIDKFPISRPNLTFSTLTVSNMSPEDSSIYLCSGQTGGRNGYTFGSGTRLTVV.

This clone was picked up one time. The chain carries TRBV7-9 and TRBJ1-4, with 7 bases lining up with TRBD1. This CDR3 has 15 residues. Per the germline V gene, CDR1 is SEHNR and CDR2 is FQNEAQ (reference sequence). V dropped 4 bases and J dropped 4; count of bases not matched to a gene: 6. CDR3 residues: CASSSRDSRNEKLFF. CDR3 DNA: TGTGCCAGCAGCTCACGGGACAGTCGTAATGAAAAACTGTTTTTT.

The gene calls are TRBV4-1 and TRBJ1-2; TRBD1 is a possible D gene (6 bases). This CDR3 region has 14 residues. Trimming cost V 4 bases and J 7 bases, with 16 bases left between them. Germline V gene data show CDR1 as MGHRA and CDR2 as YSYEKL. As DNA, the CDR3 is TGCGCCAGCAGCCCCGTGACAGGCCCCAGTGGCTACACCTTC. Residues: CASSPVTGPSGYTF.

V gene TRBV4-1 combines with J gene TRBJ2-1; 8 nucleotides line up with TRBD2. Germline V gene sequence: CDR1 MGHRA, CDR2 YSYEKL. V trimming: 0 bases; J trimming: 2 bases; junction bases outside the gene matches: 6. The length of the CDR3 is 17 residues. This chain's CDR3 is CASSQDGAGGPYNEQFF. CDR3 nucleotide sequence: TGCGCCAGCAGCCAAGATGGGGCGGGGGGACCCTACAATGAGCAGTTCTTC.

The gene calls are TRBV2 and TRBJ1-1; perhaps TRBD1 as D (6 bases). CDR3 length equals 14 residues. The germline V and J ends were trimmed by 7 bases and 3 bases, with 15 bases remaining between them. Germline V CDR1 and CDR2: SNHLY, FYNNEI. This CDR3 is CASNTGFWHTEAFF. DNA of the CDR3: TGTGCCAGCAACACAGGGTTCTGGCACACTGAAGCTTTCTTT. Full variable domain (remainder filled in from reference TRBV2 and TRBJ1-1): EPEVTQTPSHQVTQMGQEVILRCVPISNHLYFYWYRQILGQKVEFLVSFYNNEISEKSEIFDDQFSVERPDGSNFTLKIRSTKLEDSAMYFCASNTGFWHTEAFFGQGTRLTVV.

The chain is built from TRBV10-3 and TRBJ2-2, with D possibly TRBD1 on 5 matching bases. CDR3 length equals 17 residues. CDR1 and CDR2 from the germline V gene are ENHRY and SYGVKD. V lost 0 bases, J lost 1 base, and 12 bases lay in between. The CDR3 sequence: CAISESGLVGNTGELFF. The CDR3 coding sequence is TGTGCCATCAGTGAGTCGGGGCTTGTGGGGAACACCGGGGAGCTGTTTTTT.